One and the same sample provided the 20 T cell receptor beta chains below, sequenced in a study of graft-versus-host responses after intestinal transplantation. Sequencing was performed with immunoSEQ multiplex PCR; in TCRdb, only in-frame clones are kept and a portion is missing. The data contain over 75,000 clones, around 86% of them singletons. The antigens these receptors bind are not known. The source was unstimulated CD8+ T cells sorted from spleen or lymph node cells, collected before transplant. These receptor sequences come from a human donor who was the organ donor for an intestinal transplant.

This clone showed up just once. The J gene is TRBJ2-7, the V gene TRBV9, with 7 positions matching TRBD1. Germline CDR1 SGDLS, CDR2 YYNGEE. The CDR3 covers 14 residues. The V gene end was trimmed by 0 bases and the J gene end by 5 bases; junction bases not matched to a gene: 5. The CDR3 protein is CASSVGGQNHEQYF. In DNA, the CDR3 is TGTGCCAGCAGCGTAGGGGGACAGAACCACGAGCAGTACTTC.

The V gene is TRBV15, the J gene TRBJ2-3, with TRBD2 matching 12 bases. After removal of 9 bases from V and 2 bases from J, the junction contained 3 bases not matched to a gene. This CDR3 spans 14 amino acids. In germline, CDR1 is LNHNV, CDR2 YYDKDF (reference sequence). The CDR3 region is CATGTSGFTDTQYF. DNA of the CDR3: TGTGCCACAGGGACTAGCGGGTTCACAGATACGCAGTATTTT.

This rearrangement joins TRBV27 to TRBJ2-2; D uncertain. Germline V CDR1 and CDR2: MNHEY, SMNVEV (reference sequence). The ends were cut back, 4 bases at V and 3 bases at J, with 9 bases in the middle. The CDR3 is 14 amino acids. CDR3 bases: TGTGCCAGCAGTTGGACGTGGGACACCGGGGAGCTGTTTTTT. Amino acids: CASSWTWDTGELFF.

This clone has just a few counts. V usage is TRBV7-9 and J usage is TRBJ2-1; possible D gene TRBD1, 7 bases. The V and J ends lost 5 bases and 9 bases respectively, with 20 bases between them. Germline V gives CDR1 SEHNR, CDR2 FQNEAQ (reference sequence). The CDR3 contains 15 residues. The CDR3 loop is CASSQGGGDVGEQFF. The CDR3 DNA reads as TGTGCCAGCAGCCAAGGGGGCGGGGATGTGGGTGAGCAGTTCTTC.

This chain joins TRBV28 and TRBJ1-4; no definite D call. This CDR3 is built from 13 residues. V was shortened by 1 base and J by 7 bases, with 7 bases between the two germline ends. CDR1 MDHEN and CDR2 SYDVKM come from the germline V gene. The DNA of the CDR3 is TGTGCCAGCAGTTTATACCAGAGTGAAAAACTGTTTTTT. As protein: CASSLYQSEKLFF.

V is TRBV19 and J is TRBJ1-5, with 8 bases matching TRBD1. The CDR3 spans 17 residues. Trimming cost V 9 bases and J 5 bases; bases outside gene matches: 18. Germline V lookup: CDR1 LNHDA, CDR2 SQIVND (reference sequence). The CDR3 reads CARPLGSRGLLHQPQHF. The CDR3 nucleotides are TGTGCCAGGCCGCTAGGTAGCAGGGGGCTGCTTCATCAGCCCCAGCATTTT.

The V call is TRBV7-2, the J call TRBJ2-5, with 7 bases identical to TRBD2. Losses at the gene ends were 5 bases for V and 1 base for J; bases not matched to a gene: 4. This CDR3 is 14 amino acids long. Germline V gives CDR1 SGHTA, CDR2 FQGNSA. DNA of the CDR3: TGTGCCAGCAGCCCCCCTAGCGGCCAAGAGACCCAGTACTTC. It specifies CASSPPSGQETQYF.

The chain combines TRBV2 with TRBJ2-7, with 8 bases matching TRBD2. Per germline, CDR1 SNHLY and CDR2 FYNNEI. This CDR3 has 17 amino acids. Unmatched junction bases numbered 10, after V lost 1 base and J lost 2 bases. The CDR3 DNA sequence: TGTGCCAGCAGTGAAGAGGAAGCGGGGGCTCCCACCTACGAGCAGTACTTC. Encoded protein: CASSEEEAGAPTYEQYF.

J is TRBJ1-2 and V is TRBV5-1; 12 nucleotides agree with TRBD1. Germline lookup yields CDR1 SGHRS and CDR2 YFSETQ. V shed 0 bases, J shed 0 bases, and the junction held 18 bases outside the gene matches. This CDR3 region has 22 residues. The CDR3 spells CASSLAHGYTSGQGASNYGYTF. DNA of the CDR3: TGCGCCAGCAGCTTGGCTCACGGATACACCTCGGGACAGGGGGCTTCTAACTATGGCTACACCTTC.

The sample holds one count of this clone. This sequence joins TRBV7-8 and TRBJ1-1, with a tentative D call TRBD1 (5 bases). The CDR3 runs 19 residues. Trimming shortened V by 7 bases and J by 7 bases, and 34 bases separated the two germline ends. Germline V gives CDR1 SGHVS, CDR2 FQNEAQ. The CDR3, as DNA: TGTGCCAGCAATACTAGAGAGGGAATAATGGGGGTAGGGCGATATGAAGCTTTCTTT. Translation gives CASNTREGIMGVGRYEAFF.

The chain employs TRBV4-1 and TRBJ1-2; 9 bases align to TRBD1. CDR3 length: 17 amino acids. After removal of 2 bases from V and 4 bases from J, the junction contained 11 bases not matched to a gene. CDR1 is MGHRA, CDR2 YSYEKL, per germline. CDR3 nucleotide sequence: TGCGCCAGCAGCCAACCGGGACAGGGCCAGGAGGGCTATGGCTACACCTTC. Translating gives CASSQPGQGQEGYGYTF.

The gene calls are TRBV5-6 and TRBJ2-2; the match to TRBD1 covers 7 bases. Trimming removed 10 bases from V and 3 bases from J; junction bases left unmatched: 6. In germline, CDR1 is SGHDT, CDR2 YYEEEE. This CDR3 contains 13 residues. The CDR3 sequence: CASTTGYTGELFF. The CDR3 DNA follows: TGTGCCTCTACGACAGGGTACACCGGGGAGCTGTTTTTT.

The V call is TRBV7-2, the J call TRBJ2-1, with a tentative D call TRBD2 (6 bases). The V gene lost 0 bases and the J gene lost 1 base, with 19 bases spanning the gap. Germline CDR1 is SGHTA and CDR2 is FQGNSA. CDR3 length equals 19 residues. The CDR3 reads CASSLAPWSGEGSYNEQFF. The CDR3 DNA sequence: TGTGCCAGCAGCTTAGCCCCCTGGTCGGGAGAAGGGTCCTACAATGAGCAGTTCTTC. The variable domain in full, completed from reference TRBV7-2 and TRBJ2-1, reads GAGVSQSPSNKVTEKGKDVELRCDPISGHTALYWYRQSLGQGLEFLIYFQGNSAPDKSGLPSDRFSAERTGGSVSTLTIQRTQQEDSAVYLCASSLAPWSGEGSYNEQFFGPGTRLTVL.

This chain connects TRBV6-5 to TRBJ2-2; D unresolved. Germline loops: CDR1 MNHEY, CDR2 SVGAGI. V was shortened by 2 bases and J by 7 bases, with 11 bases between the two germline ends. This CDR3 comprises 14 residues. The CDR3 coding sequence is TGTGCCAGCAGTTACAGGCTGGTTAGCGGGGAGCTGTTTTTT. Translating it yields CASSYRLVSGELFF.

The chain joins TRBV9 to TRBJ1-2; D is possibly TRBD1 (5 bases). V lost 0 bases, J lost 2 bases, and 11 bases lay in between. The CDR3 is 15 amino acids. Per the germline V gene, CDR1 is SGDLS and CDR2 is YYNGEE. Written as DNA, the CDR3 is TGTGCCAGCAGCGTAGAGGCAGGGAGGAACTATGGCTACACCTTC. Residues: CASSVEAGRNYGYTF.

V and J are TRBV5-5 and TRBJ2-7; 8 nucleotides align to TRBD1. Looked up from germline, CDR1 is SGHKS and CDR2 is YYEKEE (reference sequence). V lost 4 bases, J lost 0 bases, and 3 bases stayed unmatched. The CDR3 has 14 amino acids. The CDR3 DNA reads TGTGCCAGCAGCCCCGGGACAGGCTCCTACGAGCAGTACTTC. This sequence encodes CASSPGTGSYEQYF. The full variable domain, in which reference TRBV5-5 and TRBJ2-7 provide the parts outside the CDR3, is DAGVTQSPTHLIKTRGQQVTLRCSPISGHKSVSWYQQVLGQGPQFIFQYYEKEERGRGNFPDRFSARQFPNYSSELNVNALLLGDSALYLCASSPGTGSYEQYFGPGTRLTVT.

CDR3 sequence (DNA): TGTGCCAGCAGTTCCCAGGAGTCAGATACGCAGTATTTT. Translating gives CASSSQESDTQYF. This chain links TRBV6-1 with TRBJ2-3; D remains ambiguous. The CDR3 contains 13 residues. Trimming pared 5 bases from V and 4 bases from J, leaving 10 bases between. Germline V gene sequence: CDR1 MNHNS, CDR2 SASEGT.

The chain uses TRBV28 and TRBJ1-6; D gene ambiguous. The CDR3 consists of 14 residues. Trimming shortened V by 9 bases and J by 7 bases, and 16 bases separated the two germline ends. Per germline, CDR1 MDHEN and CDR2 SYDVKM. This chain's CDR3 is CASTRTLWNSPLHF. Written as DNA, the CDR3 is TGTGCCAGTACCCGGACTCTGTGGAATTCACCCCTCCACTTT.

This sequence joins TRBV5-1 and TRBJ2-2, with D tentatively TRBD1 (7 bases). CDR1 and CDR2 (germline): SGHRS, YFSETQ. V was cut by 2 bases and J by 3 bases, with 11 bases left in between. CDR3 length: 15 amino acids. Here the CDR3 DNA reads TGCGCCAGCAGCTTCGGCAGGGGGGACACCGGGGAGCTGTTTTTT. Encoded protein: CASSFGRGDTGELFF.

The gene calls are TRBV21-1 and TRBJ2-3. TRBV21-1 is a known pseudogene. The CDR3 sequence is 11 residues long. This CDR3 is CASSSGDTQYF. The CDR3 bases are TGTGCCAGCAGCAGTGGAGATACGCAGTATTTT.